Listed here are 32 T cell receptor beta chains from one sample, sequenced in a study of T-cell reconstitution after alpha-beta-depleted transplantation in children. Unique molecular identifiers were incorporated during preparation of the TCRbeta library. MiXCR, run by TCRdb on the PCR reads, gives a single entry per CDR3 protein. The sample comprises 550,000 to 800,000 distinct CDR3 sequences, around 13% of which are singletons, and 0.65% to 0.9% rests with the top ten. The source was PBMCs, collected before TCRalphabeta/CD19-depleted stem cell transplant. The receptors derive from a girl under 10 years old with congenital amegakaryocytic thrombocytopenia, due to receive a stem cell transplant.

This clonotype was counted ten times or more. The CDR3 protein is CASSLAERPYEQYF. As DNA, the CDR3 is TGTGCCAGCAGCTTAGCTGAACGGCCCTACGAGCAGTACTTC. V and J are TRBV7-9 and TRBJ2-7, with D uncertain. The germline CDR1 and CDR2 sequences are SEHNR and FQNEAQ (reference sequence). CDR3 length: 14 residues. V was trimmed by 0 bases and J by 2 bases, leaving 8 bases between them.

This chain links TRBV20-1 with TRBJ2-2; D gene unclear. Trimming took 5 bases from V and 6 from J, leaving 16 bases between them. This CDR3 is built from 14 residues. The germline V gene encodes CDR1 DFQATT and CDR2 SNEGSKA (reference sequence). The CDR3 nucleotides are TGCAGTGCTGAGGTCCGTTCGGGCGCCGGGGAGCTGTTTTTT. Protein sequence: CSAEVRSGAGELFF.

About this clonotype itself: A junction end diverges from the germline sequence, so it may reflect a read error. The chain is built from TRBV20-1 and TRBJ1-2; 7 bases agree with TRBD1. Germline CDR1 and CDR2: DFQATT and SNEGSKA (reference sequence). CDR3 size: 13 residues. The CDR3 coding sequence is TGCACTGCTAGAGGGACAGAGAACTATGGCTACTCCTTC. Its protein product is CTARGTENYGYSF.

The chain combines TRBV18 with TRBJ2-3; the D gene is possibly TRBD2 (6 bases). CDR1 and CDR2 (germline): KGHSH, LQKENI. Trimming took 6 bases from V and 2 from J, leaving 12 bases between them. This CDR3 is 14 amino acids long. CDR3 region: CASSPWGDTDTQYF. The CDR3 DNA reads TGTGCCAGCTCCCCTTGGGGGGACACAGATACGCAGTATTTT.

This clonotype was counted between two and nine times. The rearrangement uses TRBV7-2 and TRBJ2-7; 8 nucleotides align to TRBD2. The CDR3 totals 15 residues. Germline V gives CDR1 SGHTA, CDR2 FQGNSA. Losses at the gene ends were 4 bases for V and 3 bases for J; bases not matched to a gene: 8. In DNA, the CDR3 is TGTGCCAGCAGCTCCCTTCCGGGAGGGAGCTACGAGCAGTACTTC. Residues: CASSSLPGGSYEQYF.

This clonotype has at least ten counts. The rearrangement links TRBV29-1 to TRBJ1-1; D unresolved. The V gene lost 4 bases and the J gene lost 2 bases, with 8 bases spanning the gap. CDR1 is SQVTM and CDR2 is ANQGSEA in the germline V gene. The CDR3 is 12 amino acids. In DNA form, the CDR3 reads TGCAGCGTTGCTAGACCAAACACTGAAGCTTTCTTT. Translated: CSVARPNTEAFF.

Many counts were recorded for this clonotype. The chain carries TRBV10-3 and TRBJ2-2; D is possibly TRBD1 or TRBD2 (6 bases each). Deletions cut 4 bases from V and 5 bases from J, with 17 bases between. CDR3 length: 16 amino acids. Germline V lookup: CDR1 ENHRY, CDR2 SYGVKD. CDR3 loop: CAISGDIQGGTGELFF. CDR3 DNA sequence: TGTGCCATCAGTGGGGATATACAGGGAGGTACCGGGGAGCTGTTTTTT.

This clonotype occurred many times. The chain is built from TRBV20-1 and TRBJ2-1; D tentatively reads TRBD1 or TRBD2 (6 bases each). The CDR3 extends over 14 amino acids. From germline, CDR1 is DFQATT and CDR2 SNEGSKA (reference sequence). Trimming left V 4 bases short and J 4 bases short, with 14 bases between. The CDR3 region is CSATPGAVYNEQFF. Here the CDR3 DNA reads TGCAGTGCTACTCCGGGGGCCGTATACAATGAGCAGTTCTTC.

This clonotype was observed many times. The gene calls are TRBV11-2 and TRBJ2-3, with TRBD2 matching over 8 bases. This CDR3 spans 15 amino acids. The V gene's germline CDR1 is SGHAT and CDR2 FQNNGV. Trimming at V came to 1 base and at J to 3 bases, leaving 3 bases not matched to a gene. CDR3 DNA sequence: TGTGCCAGCAGCTTAGGAGCGGGAGTAACAGATACGCAGTATTTT. Its protein is CASSLGAGVTDTQYF.

This clonotype was seen many times. The genes are TRBV27 and TRBJ2-1; 8 bases fit TRBD1. The CDR3 spans 12 residues. Trimming cost V 4 bases and J 9 bases; bases outside gene matches: 2. Germline V lookup: CDR1 MNHEY, CDR2 SMNVEV (reference sequence). The CDR3 protein is CASSSTGVEQFF. For the CDR3, the DNA is TGTGCCAGCAGTTCGACAGGGGTTGAGCAGTTCTTC.

In this sample, this clonotype turned up a few times. The rearrangement links TRBV14 to TRBJ1-1, with 11 bases that match TRBD1. This CDR3 has 15 amino acids. V trimming: 10 bases; J trimming: 11 bases; junction bases outside the gene matches: 18. Per germline, CDR1 SGHDN and CDR2 FVKESK. The chain's CDR3 is CATSVAGTGGELAFF. CDR3 DNA: TGTGCCACCTCAGTCGCCGGGACAGGGGGGGAATTGGCTTTCTTT.

The CDR3, as DNA: TGTGCCAGCCGTGGGACTAGCGGGCAGACAGTGCTCTACGAGCAGTACTTC. Amino acids: CASRGTSGQTVLYEQYF. The chain recombines TRBV6-1 with TRBJ2-7; TRBD2 agrees at 12 bases. The germline V gene has CDR1 MNHNS and CDR2 SASEGT. The CDR3 consists of 17 residues. Trimming took 8 bases from V and 3 from J; bases not matched to a gene: 14.

As to this clonotype: Just one base apart from a much larger clone, this may be a read error. The chain links TRBV24-1 to TRBJ2-7; 7 bases align to TRBD2. There are 16 residues in the CDR3. Per germline, CDR1 KGHDR and CDR2 SFDVKD. The CDR3 reads CSTSDSRGGSIHEQYF. The CDR3 nucleotides read TGTTCCACCAGTGATAGCCGCGGCGGGAGTATCCACGAGCAGTACTTC.

The V call is TRBV5-1, the J call TRBJ2-7; 10 bases map to TRBD2. With V trimmed by 5 bases and J by 5 bases, 7 bases remained unmatched. The CDR3 spans 14 residues. Germline CDR1 reads SGHRS; CDR2 reads YFSETQ. DNA for the CDR3: TGCGCCAGCAGTTCTTCCCTAGCGGGAGACGAGCAGTACTTC. Its translation is CASSSSLAGDEQYF.

Ten or more counts support this clonotype. Here the CDR3 reads CASSLVRRVYYEQYF. DNA for the CDR3: TGTGCCAGCAGCTTAGTACGACGGGTCTACTACGAGCAGTACTTC. The V call is TRBV7-9, the J call TRBJ2-7; no reliable D call. There are 15 residues in the CDR3. The V end was cut by 1 base, the J end by 3 bases, with 13 bases between. Germline-derived CDR1 and CDR2 are SEHNR and FQNEAQ (reference sequence). The full variable domain, in which reference TRBV7-9 and TRBJ2-7 provide the parts outside the CDR3, is DTGVSQNPRHKITKRGQNVTFRCDPISEHNRLYWYRQTLGQGPEFLTYFQNEAQLEKSRLLSDRFSAERPKGSFSTLEIQRTEQGDSAMYLCASSLVRRVYYEQYFGPGTRLTVT.

This clonotype has a count of ten or more. This chain joins TRBV20-1 and TRBJ1-6; D remains unclear. Looked up from germline, CDR1 is DFQATT and CDR2 is SNEGSKA (reference sequence). Trimming took 3 bases from V and 6 from J, leaving 15 bases between them. This CDR3 has 15 residues. The CDR3 sequence is CSARSGNILNSPLHF. The CDR3 DNA reads as TGCAGTGCTAGGTCCGGCAATATACTTAATTCACCCCTCCACTTT.

This clonotype came up many times. This rearrangement joins TRBV10-3 to TRBJ2-2; D unclear. Germline CDR1 and CDR2: ENHRY and SYGVKD. V shed 5 bases and J shed 2 bases, with 0 bases lying between them. This CDR3 region has 11 residues. CDR3 bases: TGTGCCATCAGTAACACCGGGGAGCTGTTTTTT. As protein: CAISNTGELFF.

This clonotype has a count of ten or more. The chain carries TRBV5-5 and TRBJ2-1, with D uncertain. Germline V lookup: CDR1 SGHKS, CDR2 YYEKEE (reference sequence). The CDR3 runs to 15 residues. Trimming pared 4 bases from V and 1 base from J, leaving 12 bases between. The CDR3 sequence is CASSRQWRSYNEQFF. The DNA of the CDR3 is TGTGCCAGCAGCCGCCAGTGGAGATCCTACAATGAGCAGTTCTTC.

This clonotype was recorded many times. V gene TRBV29-1 combines with J gene TRBJ2-1; tentative D call: TRBD1 (6 bases). This CDR3 comprises 12 residues. V was shortened by 7 bases and J by 8 bases, with 15 bases between the two germline ends. The germline CDR1 and CDR2 sequences are SQVTM and ANQGSEA. The CDR3 sequence: CSGGGLSDEQFF. The CDR3 region has the DNA TGCAGCGGTGGGGGCCTATCCGATGAGCAGTTCTTC.

This clonotype was counted ten times or more. The chain uses TRBV18 and TRBJ2-7, with D possibly being TRBD1 (6 bases). Germline V lookup: CDR1 KGHSH, CDR2 LQKENI. This CDR3 is built from 14 residues. Trimming shortened V by 6 bases and J by 4 bases, and 16 bases separated the two germline ends. In nucleotides, the CDR3 is TGTGCCAGCTCGCCTATCAGGGGTAGTTACGAGCAGTACTTC. Protein sequence: CASSPIRGSYEQYF.

This chain connects TRBV5-1 to TRBJ2-1; D not resolved. The germline V gene has CDR1 SGHRS and CDR2 YFSETQ. There are 16 residues in the CDR3. V gave up 2 bases and J gave up 2 bases, with 14 bases separating them. The CDR3 DNA follows: TGCGCCAGCAGCTTTACGACTCCCCAACCCTACAATGAGCAGTTCTTC. It translates to CASSFTTPQPYNEQFF.

This clonotype was counted many times. The gene calls are TRBV12-5 and TRBJ2-2, with D hard to call. Germline CDR1 and CDR2: LGHNT and FRNRAP. The CDR3 totals 13 residues. The V end was cut by 5 bases, the J end by 7 bases, with 11 bases between. In DNA, the CDR3 is TGTGCTAGTGGTCCGTACGACCGCGGGGAGCTGTTTTTT. Its protein product is CASGPYDRGELFF. The full variable domain, its missing parts supplied by reference TRBV12-5 and TRBJ2-2, is DARVTQTPRHKVTEMGQEVTMRCQPILGHNTVFWYRQTMMQGLELLAYFRNRAPLDDSGMPKDRFSAEMPDATLATLKIQPSEPRDSAVYFCASGPYDRGELFFGEGSRLTVL.

J is TRBJ2-7 and V is TRBV28, with D possibly being TRBD1 or TRBD2 (6 bases each). This CDR3 has 15 residues. Germline lookup yields CDR1 MDHEN and CDR2 SYDVKM. The ends were cut back, 7 bases at V and 0 bases at J, with 16 bases in the middle. The CDR3 reads CASNPFEGGSYEQYF. Here the CDR3 DNA reads TGTGCCAGCAACCCTTTCGAGGGGGGCTCCTACGAGCAGTACTTC.

This clonotype has at least ten counts. In DNA form, the CDR3 reads TGCAGTGCTAGAGATGGAGGCAGAGGAGGCTACACCTTC. Translation: CSARDGGRGGYTF. The chain recombines TRBV20-1 with TRBJ1-2; D call uncertain. Looked up from germline, CDR1 is DFQATT and CDR2 is SNEGSKA (reference sequence). The CDR3 loop spans 13 amino acids. V lost 0 bases to trimming and J lost 8 bases, with 13 bases between them.

This clonotype was observed many times. The V and J genes are TRBV7-9 and TRBJ2-2; D may correspond to TRBD1 or TRBD2 (5 bases each). This CDR3 spans 13 amino acids. Trimming stripped 11 bases from V and 3 bases from J, with 13 bases between. Germline V gene sequence: CDR1 SEHNR, CDR2 FQNEAQ (reference sequence). CDR3 coding DNA: TGTGCCCGTGGGGGACCAGACACCGGGGAGCTGTTTTTT. Protein: CARGGPDTGELFF.

This clonotype came up many times. This CDR3 is CSVAQGLGLEPQHF. The CDR3 coding sequence is TGCAGCGTTGCGCAGGGGCTAGGTTTGGAGCCCCAGCATTTT. The chain employs TRBV29-1 and TRBJ1-5; tentatively, D is TRBD1 (6 bases). The CDR3 runs to 14 residues. CDR1 SQVTM and CDR2 ANQGSEA come from the germline V gene. V was clipped by 4 bases and J by 8 bases, with 18 bases between them.

This chain links TRBV5-1 with TRBJ2-4; D is perhaps TRBD1 (5 bases). The V end was cut by 2 bases, the J end by 7 bases, with 16 bases between. CDR3 length: 15 amino acids. Germline V gene sequence: CDR1 SGHRS, CDR2 YFSETQ. CDR3 sequence reads: CASSFVGLQGNIQYF. CDR3 sequence (DNA): TGCGCCAGCAGCTTCGTCGGCCTTCAGGGTAACATTCAGTACTTC.

The chain uses TRBV7-8 and TRBJ2-5, with a tentative D call TRBD2 (6 bases). Trimming took 1 base from V and 5 from J, leaving 17 bases between them. CDR1 is SGHVS, CDR2 FQNEAQ, per germline. The CDR3 runs 16 residues. This CDR3 reads CASSLGETTAGETQYF. The CDR3 region has the DNA TGTGCCAGCAGCTTAGGAGAGACTACCGCGGGGGAGACCCAGTACTTC.

CDR3 loop: CASSSTGGNSPLHF. The CDR3 DNA is TGTGCCAGCAGTTCTACAGGGGGTAACTCACCCCTCCACTTT. The V call is TRBV2, the J call TRBJ1-6, with 8 bases lining up with TRBD1. The junction had 7 bases not matched to a gene; V was cut back by 5 bases and J by 10 bases. Germline lookup yields CDR1 SNHLY and CDR2 FYNNEI. This CDR3 is built from 14 residues.

J is TRBJ2-3 and V is TRBV20-1; 11 nucleotides match TRBD2. V was clipped by 4 bases and J by 4 bases; unmatched bases: 7. CDR3 length equals 15 residues. Per germline, CDR1 DFQATT and CDR2 SNEGSKA (reference sequence). CDR3 amino acids: CSATLLAGDPDTQYF. The DNA for the CDR3 is TGCAGTGCTACCTTACTAGCGGGAGATCCAGATACGCAGTATTTT.

This clonotype was seen a single time. A clone one base away is much larger, so this may be a read error. This chain links TRBV12-3 or TRBV12-4 with TRBJ2-7, with 11 bases matching TRBD2. The CDR3 has 21 amino acids. V trimming: 2 bases; J trimming: 6 bases; junction bases outside the gene matches: 24. The CDR3 region has the DNA TGTGCCAGCAGTTTAAGTCTATCTCGGGGACTAGCGGACGCTCTGAGCTGCGAGCAGTACTTC. This gives the protein CASSLSLSRGLADALSCEQYF.

In its sample, this clonotype was seen a few times. The chain combines TRBV5-1 with TRBJ1-2; D not certain. CDR1 SGHRS and CDR2 YFSETQ come from the germline V gene. V was cut by 0 bases and J by 0 bases, with 6 bases left in between. The CDR3 loop spans 14 amino acids. The CDR3 protein is CASSLGIPNYGYTF. Written as DNA, the CDR3 is TGCGCCAGCAGCTTGGGGATACCTAACTATGGCTACACCTTC.